The 15 T cell receptor beta chains presented below share a single source sample, sequenced in a study of cytomegalovirus exposure and HLA in healthy donors. The assay was immunoSEQ multiplex PCR, and TCRdb's table has in-frame clones only and misses some. The top ten hold 2% of the sample, which has hundreds of thousands of clones, about nine tenths seen once. The sequenced sample consisted of PBMCs. These receptors came from a woman aged 18-30 years in good health and CMV-seropositive.

This sequence joins TRBV28 and TRBJ1-3; TRBD1 is a possible D gene (5 bases). The CDR3 covers 16 residues. Trimming left V 7 bases short and J 1 base short, with 17 bases between. Germline V CDR1 and CDR2: MDHEN, SYDVKM. The CDR3 sequence is CASTPGEGLSGNTIYF. The CDR3 DNA sequence: TGTGCCAGCACCCCGGGGGAGGGCCTGTCTGGAAACACCATATATTTT.

As to this clone: Germline and junction disagree at one end, which may indicate a read error. The DNA for the CDR3 is TGTGCCAGTAGTTTTACCCGGGACAGCCTTTCTCTCTTC. Translating it yields CASSFTRDSLSLF. J is TRBJ1-2 and V is TRBV19, with 7 bases identical to TRBD1. The CDR3 is made up of 13 amino acids. From germline, CDR1 is LNHDA and CDR2 SQIVND (reference sequence).

The genes are TRBV5-4 and TRBJ1-2; no firm D call. Germline values: CDR1 SGHNT, CDR2 YYREEE (reference sequence). V was cut by 0 bases and J by 4 bases, with 16 bases left in between. The CDR3 loop spans 16 amino acids. The DNA for the CDR3 is TGTGCCAGCAGCTTGGCTCCCATTGAGAGGATCTATGGCTACACCTTC. Translating gives CASSLAPIERIYGYTF.

This clone was recorded once. This chain links TRBV28 with TRBJ1-1; D ambiguous. CDR3 length: 14 residues. V dropped 3 bases and J dropped 7 bases, with 15 bases sitting between them. Germline values: CDR1 MDHEN, CDR2 SYDVKM. For the CDR3, the DNA is TGTGCCAGCAGTTTTGTTGGAGTCACGGGTGAAGCTTTCTTT. Protein sequence: CASSFVGVTGEAFF.

The chain combines TRBV2 with TRBJ1-2, with D perhaps TRBD1 (6 bases). V lost 8 bases, J lost 3 bases, and 10 bases lay in between. The CDR3 contains 12 residues. Germline V gene data show CDR1 as SNHLY and CDR2 as FYNNEI. The CDR3 region has the DNA TGTGCCAGCGGGGGGGCTGACTATGGCTACACCTTC. The encoded protein is CASGGADYGYTF. The variable domain in full, with the rest retrieved from reference TRBV2 and TRBJ1-2, is EPEVTQTPSHQVTQMGQEVILRCVPISNHLYFYWYRQILGQKVEFLVSFYNNEISEKSEIFDDQFSVERPDGSNFTLKIRSTKLEDSAMYFCASGGADYGYTFGSGTRLTVV.

J is TRBJ1-1 and V is TRBV6-1; TRBD1 matches at 7 bases. The trim removed 3 bases at V and 5 bases at J, leaving 3 bases unmatched. The CDR3 is 13 amino acids. Germline CDR1 and CDR2: MNHNS and SASEGT. CDR3 sequence (DNA): TGTGCCAGCAGTGAGATACAGGGGACTGAAGCTTTCTTT. Encoded protein: CASSEIQGTEAFF.

The chain is built from TRBV6-6 and TRBJ2-1; 7 nucleotides align to TRBD2. The CDR3 covers 16 residues. Germline V CDR1 and CDR2: MNHNY, SVGAGI (reference sequence). V was pared by 0 bases and J by 8 bases, with 10 bases of the junction left unmatched. The CDR3 bases are TGTGCCAGCAGTTACTCGGGCCGCGGGAGTATGTATGAGCAGTTCTTC. Translation gives CASSYSGRGSMYEQFF.

The genes are TRBV4-1 and TRBJ2-7; D unclear. Germline V CDR1 and CDR2: MGHRA, YSYEKL. The CDR3 has 14 residues. V was clipped by 1 base and J by 9 bases, with 16 bases between them. CDR3 in amino acids: CASSQVPILESQYF. DNA for the CDR3: TGCGCCAGCAGCCAAGTCCCGATTCTCGAGTCGCAGTACTTC.

The rearrangement joins TRBV6-1 to TRBJ2-7; tentative D call: TRBD1 (5 bases). The V gene's germline CDR1 is MNHNS and CDR2 SASEGT. V lost 3 bases and J lost 1, with 10 bases in between. The CDR3 loop spans 14 amino acids. The CDR3 bases are TGTGCCAGCAGTGATTTTAGGGGTTCCTACGAGCAGTACTTC. As protein: CASSDFRGSYEQYF.

This chain joins TRBV27 and TRBJ1-2, with 7 bases lining up with TRBD1. Germline V gives CDR1 MNHEY, CDR2 SMNVEV (reference sequence). The CDR3 has 17 residues. Losses at the gene ends were 1 base for V and 4 bases for J; bases not matched to a gene: 12. CDR3 protein: CASSLWPRGQPVYGYTF. The CDR3 bases are TGTGCCAGCAGTTTATGGCCTCGGGGACAGCCAGTCTATGGCTACACCTTC.

The genes are TRBV7-9 and TRBJ2-1; 7 positions agree with TRBD2. Germline V gene data show CDR1 as SEHNR and CDR2 as FQNEAQ (reference sequence). The junction had 16 bases not matched to a gene; V was cut back by 2 bases and J by 6 bases. The CDR3 consists of 18 residues. CDR3 sequence: CASSLYPGTSAMFNEQFF. In nucleotides, the CDR3 is TGTGCCAGCAGCTTATACCCTGGAACTAGCGCGATGTTCAATGAGCAGTTCTTC.

The J gene is TRBJ1-2, the V gene TRBV7-2, with D hard to call. The CDR3 is made up of 19 amino acids. Germline V gives CDR1 SGHTA, CDR2 FQGNSA. V gave up 5 bases and J gave up 1 base, with 26 bases separating them. CDR3 region: CASSRMFRTRGVDNYGYTF. The CDR3 nucleotides read TGTGCCAGCAGCCGTATGTTTAGGACCCGGGGTGTGGATAACTATGGCTACACCTTC.

The rearrangement uses TRBV11-2 and TRBJ2-1; a weak D match, TRBD2 (5 bases). CDR1 and CDR2 from the germline V gene are SGHAT and FQNNGV. This CDR3 is built from 14 residues. The ends were cut back, 5 bases at V and 9 bases at J, with 17 bases in the middle. CDR3 loop: CASSRGGPRAEQFF. CDR3 nucleotides: TGTGCCAGCAGCCGCGGAGGCCCCCGAGCTGAGCAGTTCTTC.

This rearrangement joins TRBV6-1 to TRBJ1-4; TRBD1 aligns across 9 bases. The V gene end was trimmed by 4 bases and the J gene end by 3 bases; junction bases not matched to a gene: 3. Looked up from germline, CDR1 is MNHNS and CDR2 is SASEGT. This CDR3 is 15 amino acids long. The CDR3 DNA follows: TGTGCCAGCAGTGGGGACAGGGACTCTAATGAAAAACTGTTTTTT. It specifies CASSGDRDSNEKLFF.

J is TRBJ1-1 and V is TRBV6-6; possible D gene TRBD1, 6 bases. In germline, CDR1 is MNHNY, CDR2 SVGAGI (reference sequence). V lost 7 bases and J lost 1, with 10 bases in between. CDR3 length: 13 residues. The CDR3 DNA sequence: TGTGCCAGCACTCAGGGGAGGAACACTGAAGCTTTCTTT. It specifies CASTQGRNTEAFF.